The source of this T cell receptor (beta chain) is a study of T-cell reconstitution after alpha-beta-depleted transplantation in children. Findings of the study overall: T-cell counts and diversity were attributed mostly to newly produced T cells one year after transplant. About two months after transplant, alpha-beta T cells reportedly came from several hundred expanded graft clones. In some patients, recipient T cells and intrathymic progenitors surviving conditioning explained high day-60 diversity.

Construction of the TCRbeta library involved unique molecular identifiers. TCRdb used MiXCR to reprocess the PCR reads, holding one entry per CDR3 protein. There are more than 90,000 distinct CDR3 sequences in the sample; about a tenth occur only once, and around 34% lies in the top ten. The CDR3 extends over 14 amino acids. Trimming cost V 6 bases and J 2 bases; bases outside gene matches: 8. From germline, CDR1 is DFQATT and CDR2 SNEGSKA (reference sequence). This clonotype was observed a few times. Its matching antigen is unknown. The J gene is TRBJ2-3, the V gene TRBV20-1, with 7 nucleotides matching TRBD2. The material was PBMCs, obtained before TCRalphabeta/CD19-depleted stem cell transplant. This clonotype was sampled from a boy aged 2-15 years with acute lymphoblastic leukemia, due to receive a stem cell transplant. In DNA form, the CDR3 reads TGCAGTGCAAAGCAGGCGGGAGCCACAGATACGCAGTATTTT. It specifies CSAKQAGATDTQYF.